The 27 T cell receptor beta chains below come from one sample, sequenced in a study of shared clonotypes between healthy human individuals. Terminally differentiated effector memory CD45RA+ cells were excluded by CCR7 positive selection of CD45RO-negative cells. The data were produced by immunoSEQ multiplex PCR, yet TCRdb's version contains in-frame clones alone and is incomplete. The sample lists about 870,000 clones; over 90% were seen once. Sequenced: naive CD8+ T cells sorted from blood. All receptors come from a young man in good health.

About this clone itself: Mismatch with germline at one junction end may stem from a read error. Different DNA sequences within this sample yield the same CDR3. The chain couples TRBV6-5 to TRBJ1-2; D gene uncertain. CDR3 length: 14 amino acids. Germline CDR1 MNHEY, CDR2 SVGAGI. The CDR3 bases are TGCGCCAGCAGTTACTCGATCGGGATCTATGGCTACACCTTC. This codes for CASSYSIGIYGYTF.

This chain links TRBV4-3 with TRBJ2-3; D gene ambiguous. The V end lost 2 bases, the J end lost 2 bases, and 8 bases lay between the germline ends. Germline values: CDR1 LGHNA, CDR2 YSLEER. This CDR3 contains 14 residues. CDR3 amino acids: CASSQLGFTDTQYF. In DNA, the CDR3 is TGCGCCAGCAGCCAATTAGGTTTCACAGATACGCAGTATTTT.

The chain is built from TRBV7-9 and TRBJ2-5; D may be TRBD2 (6 bases). V lost 3 bases and J lost 5, with 13 bases in between. CDR1 is SEHNR and CDR2 is FQNEAQ in the germline V gene (reference sequence). This CDR3 region has 14 residues. CDR3: CASSFPWGEETQYF. In DNA, the CDR3 is TGTGCCAGCAGCTTTCCGTGGGGGGAGGAGACCCAGTACTTC.

The chain recombines TRBV5-1 with TRBJ1-1; D unresolved. Germline CDR1 and CDR2: SGHRS and YFSETQ. Trimming removed 4 bases at V and 3 bases at J, with 13 bases between. This CDR3 comprises 14 residues. DNA of the CDR3: TGCGCCAGCAGCCCCGAGGAGATCGACACTGAAGCTTTCTTT. Its translation: CASSPEEIDTEAFF.

The chain recombines TRBV10-1 with TRBJ1-1; D is ambiguous. CDR3 length: 14 amino acids. V lost 6 bases to trimming and J lost 7 bases, with 18 bases between them. Germline V gives CDR1 WNHNN, CDR2 SYGVQD (reference sequence). The CDR3, as DNA: TGCGCCAGCAGGCCCGCCCTCCAAGGCCATGAAGCTTTCTTT. Its protein product is CASRPALQGHEAFF.

The rearrangement links TRBV25-1 to TRBJ2-7, with 12 bases identical to TRBD1. The germline V gene encodes CDR1 MGHDK and CDR2 SYGVNS. J was trimmed by 4 bases and V by 4 bases; bases with no gene match: 2. The CDR3 has 14 amino acids. The CDR3, as DNA: TGTGCCAGCAGTGGGGGACAGGGGGCTTACGAGCAGTACTTC. Residues: CASSGGQGAYEQYF.

This clone was seen a few times. The CDR3 nucleotides read TGTGCCAGCAGCTTGGTCGGGGAGTTGACTTTCTTT. Translated: CASSLVGELTFF. The chain employs TRBV5-6 and TRBJ1-1, with D uncertain. Trimming removed 0 bases from V and 12 bases from J, with 12 bases in between. The V gene's germline CDR1 is SGHDT and CDR2 YYEEEE. The CDR3 runs 12 residues.

Regarding this clone: This sample includes further DNA sequences coding for the same CDR3. V and J are TRBV27 and TRBJ2-7; D ambiguous. Germline values: CDR1 MNHEY, CDR2 SMNVEV (reference sequence). V was cut by 5 bases and J by 0 bases, with 8 bases left in between. The CDR3 is 13 amino acids. CDR3 amino acids: CASSPASSYEQYF. CDR3 DNA: TGTGCCAGCAGTCCCGCCAGCTCCTACGAGCAGTACTTC.

V usage is TRBV6-5 and J usage is TRBJ2-2; unclear D gene. The ends were cut back, 2 bases at V and 1 base at J, with 11 bases in the middle. Per the germline V gene, CDR1 is MNHEY and CDR2 is SVGAGI. The CDR3 runs to 16 residues. The CDR3 DNA is TGTGCCAGCAGTTACATTGAGGAGAGGAACACCGGGGAGCTGTTTTTT. Translation gives CASSYIEERNTGELFF.

The chain combines TRBV29-1 with TRBJ2-3; 7 bases align to TRBD1. Germline CDR1 SQVTM, CDR2 ANQGSEA. This CDR3 has 14 amino acids. The V segment lost 7 bases and the J segment 2 bases; nucleotides outside the gene matches: 9. The CDR3 sequence: CSADPGQTTDTQYF. The DNA for the CDR3 is TGCAGCGCCGACCCGGGACAGACCACAGATACGCAGTATTTT.

The rearrangement joins TRBV6-1 to TRBJ2-1; D possibly matches TRBD1 or TRBD2 (5 bases each). The CDR3 spans 14 residues. V shed 4 bases and J shed 8 bases, with 15 bases lying between them. CDR1 and CDR2 (germline): MNHNS, SASEGT. Here the CDR3 reads CASSVRAGLDEQFF. CDR3 coding DNA: TGTGCCAGCAGTGTCAGGGCGGGTTTGGATGAGCAGTTCTTC.

Regarding this clone: The same CDR3 can be traced to other DNA sequences in this sample. Here the CDR3 reads CASSPGLAGETQYF. The CDR3 nucleotides are TGTGCCAGCAGCCCGGGACTAGCGGGGGAGACCCAGTACTTC. The V gene is TRBV7-9, the J gene TRBJ2-5, with 13 bases that match TRBD2. Germline loops: CDR1 SEHNR, CDR2 FQNEAQ (reference sequence). The CDR3 has 14 amino acids. The junction had 2 bases not matched to a gene; V was cut back by 5 bases and J by 5 bases. Full variable domain (outside the CDR3, taken from reference TRBV7-9 and TRBJ2-5): DTGVSQNPRHKITKRGQNVTFRCDPISEHNRLYWYRQTLGQGPEFLTYFQNEAQLEKSRLLSDRFSAERPKGSFSTLEIQRTEQGDSAMYLCASSPGLAGETQYFGPGTRLLVL.

The table lists this clone with a count of one. In nucleotides, the CDR3 is TGTGCCAGCAGCCAAGGGACACTATTATTTCAAGGCTACACCTTC. Protein sequence: CASSQGTLLFQGYTF. The chain has TRBV14 and TRBJ1-2; D may be TRBD1 (5 bases). This CDR3 has 15 amino acids. CDR1 SGHDN and CDR2 FVKESK come from the germline V gene. With 1 base removed from V and 8 bases from J, the gap between germline ends came to 17 bases.

The chain couples TRBV5-1 to TRBJ2-1; 10 bases map to TRBD1. In germline, CDR1 is SGHRS, CDR2 YFSETQ. V lost 4 bases and J lost 4; bases outside the gene matches: 8. This CDR3 comprises 16 residues. The CDR3 is CASSILDRGIYNEQFF. The CDR3 DNA reads TGCGCCAGCAGCATCCTGGACAGGGGGATATACAATGAGCAGTTCTTC.

The chain employs TRBV7-9 and TRBJ2-3; D may be TRBD1 (5 bases). The CDR3 runs to 16 residues. Trimming took off 5 bases at V and 3 bases at J, with 18 bases between the two ends. Per germline, CDR1 SEHNR and CDR2 FQNEAQ (reference sequence). The CDR3 sequence: CASSAPGHVRTDTQYF. CDR3 DNA: TGTGCCAGCAGCGCCCCTGGACATGTCCGTACAGATACGCAGTATTTT.

In this sample, this clone turned up once. The chain combines TRBV4-2 with TRBJ2-7; tentative D call: TRBD2 (5 bases). Germline CDR1 is LGHNA and CDR2 is YNFKEQ. CDR3 length: 16 amino acids. The ends were cut back, 4 bases at V and 5 bases at J, with 21 bases in the middle. CDR3 protein: CASSPREQPTRNEQYF. In nucleotides, the CDR3 is TGTGCCAGCAGCCCCCGGGAACAGCCCACGAGGAACGAGCAGTACTTC.

This chain uses TRBV7-9 with TRBJ2-7; TRBD1 might be the D (6 bases). Trimming cost V 5 bases and J 2 bases, with 13 bases left between them. From germline, CDR1 is SEHNR and CDR2 FQNEAQ (reference sequence). The CDR3 runs to 14 residues. CDR3 sequence: CASSPQGDPYEQYF. DNA for the CDR3: TGTGCCAGCAGCCCACAGGGAGACCCCTACGAGCAGTACTTC. Together with reference TRBV7-9 and TRBJ2-7, the CDR3 gives the full variable domain: DTGVSQNPRHKITKRGQNVTFRCDPISEHNRLYWYRQTLGQGPEFLTYFQNEAQLEKSRLLSDRFSAERPKGSFSTLEIQRTEQGDSAMYLCASSPQGDPYEQYFGPGTRLTVT.

The chain combines TRBV2 with TRBJ2-5, with TRBD1 identical over 7 bases. This CDR3 comprises 13 residues. The V gene end was trimmed by 8 bases and the J gene end by 2 bases; junction bases not matched to a gene: 5. Germline values: CDR1 SNHLY, CDR2 FYNNEI. The CDR3 is CASLGQEQETQYF. DNA for the CDR3: TGTGCCAGCCTCGGACAGGAGCAAGAGACCCAGTACTTC.

V usage is TRBV13 and J usage is TRBJ2-7, with TRBD2 identical over 10 bases. CDR3 length equals 14 residues. Germline V gives CDR1 PRHDT, CDR2 FYEKMQ (reference sequence). V gave up 5 bases and J gave up 10 bases; unmatched junction bases: 11. The CDR3 bases are TGTGCCAGCAGCGCACAGGGGCTAGCGGGGGTTCAGTACTTC. Translating gives CASSAQGLAGVQYF.

The chain recombines TRBV7-2 with TRBJ2-3; 9 bases fit TRBD2. After removal of 5 bases from V and 6 bases from J, the junction contained 15 bases not matched to a gene. The CDR3 runs 17 residues. The germline V gene encodes CDR1 SGHTA and CDR2 FQGNSA. The CDR3 is CASSPRGGAGGPDTQYF. Written as DNA, the CDR3 is TGTGCCAGCAGCCCCAGGGGCGGGGCGGGAGGGCCCGATACGCAGTATTTT.

V and J are TRBV19 and TRBJ2-2; D is ambiguous. The CDR3 has 12 residues. The germline V and J ends were trimmed by 5 bases and 5 bases, with 6 bases remaining between them. The germline gives CDR1 LNHDA, CDR2 SQIVND (reference sequence). CDR3 sequence: CASSSWTGELFF. CDR3 bases: TGTGCCAGTAGTTCCTGGACCGGGGAGCTGTTTTTT. Full variable domain (rest looked up from reference TRBV19 and TRBJ2-2): DGGITQSPKYLFRKEGQNVTLSCEQNLNHDAMYWYRQDPGQGLRLIYYSQIVNDFQKGDIAEGYSVSREKKESFPLTVTSAQKNPTAFYLCASSSWTGELFFGEGSRLTVL.

The chain recombines TRBV2 with TRBJ2-1, with D tentatively TRBD2 (6 bases). The CDR3 consists of 14 residues. V was cut by 4 bases and J by 6 bases, with 13 bases left in between. CDR1 SNHLY and CDR2 FYNNEI come from the germline V gene. This CDR3 is CASSVATSPNEQFF. Written as DNA, the CDR3 is TGTGCCAGCAGTGTTGCGACTAGTCCCAATGAGCAGTTCTTC.

The V gene is TRBV27, the J gene TRBJ2-2; 13 bases fit TRBD2. Germline V gene sequence: CDR1 MNHEY, CDR2 SMNVEV (reference sequence). The CDR3 is 17 residues long. The ends lost 0 bases at V and 6 bases at J; junction bases unmatched: 4. DNA for the CDR3: TGTGCCAGCAGTTTATCGTCACTAGCGGGAGGGGCCGGGGAGCTGTTTTTT. This codes for CASSLSSLAGGAGELFF.

This clone came up a few times. The chain combines TRBV7-9 with TRBJ1-5; D is unresolved. This CDR3 has 13 residues. Germline CDR1 SEHNR, CDR2 FQNEAQ (reference sequence). The germline V and J ends were trimmed by 4 bases and 5 bases, with 9 bases remaining between them. The CDR3 bases are TGTGCCAGCAGCTCGAGCTACGATCAGCCCCAGCATTTT. It codes for CASSSSYDQPQHF. The variable domain in full, completed from reference TRBV7-9 and TRBJ1-5, reads DTGVSQNPRHKITKRGQNVTFRCDPISEHNRLYWYRQTLGQGPEFLTYFQNEAQLEKSRLLSDRFSAERPKGSFSTLEIQRTEQGDSAMYLCASSSSYDQPQHFGDGTRLSIL.

The chain combines TRBV4-2 with TRBJ1-5; tentatively, D is TRBD1 (5 bases). Germline V gene lookup returns CDR1 LGHNA and CDR2 YNFKEQ. The CDR3 has 15 amino acids. Trimming shortened V by 0 bases and J by 0 bases, and 6 bases separated the two germline ends. CDR3 sequence reads: CASSQDQGSNQPQHF. The CDR3 DNA sequence: TGTGCCAGCAGCCAAGACCAGGGTAGCAATCAGCCCCAGCATTTT.

V gene TRBV5-5 combines with J gene TRBJ2-2; D ambiguous. V was shortened by 0 bases and J by 6 bases, with 6 bases between the two germline ends. CDR3 size: 13 residues. From germline, CDR1 is SGHKS and CDR2 YYEKEE (reference sequence). The CDR3 coding sequence is TGTGCCAGCAGCTTGGAAGTTGCCGGGGAGCTGTTTTTT. Its protein product is CASSLEVAGELFF.

A word on this clone: The same CDR3 can be traced to other DNA sequences in this sample. The chain links TRBV27 to TRBJ2-7, with TRBD2 identical over 10 bases. The junction had 2 bases not matched to a gene; V was cut back by 3 bases and J by 3 bases. Germline CDR1 reads MNHEY; CDR2 reads SMNVEV (reference sequence). This CDR3 has 14 amino acids. The CDR3: CASSLASGSYEQYF. The CDR3 DNA is TGTGCCAGCAGTTTGGCTAGCGGGAGCTACGAGCAGTACTTC.